Shown below are 10 T cell receptor beta chains from a single sample sequenced in a study of T cell clonality in common variable immunodeficiency. Sequenced by immunoSEQ multiplex PCR; TCRdb stores in-frame clones only, minus some. The record shows over 55,000 clones for this sample, with no singletons present. The sample comprised peripheral blood mononuclear cells. These receptors came from a person between 18 and 75 years old in good health.

This clone came up many times. The read comes to an end 3 residues before the CDR3 does, leaving the germline J gene to fill in the end. The chain recombines TRBV20-1 with TRBJ2-1; TRBD1 matches at 9 bases. Germline values: CDR1 DFQATT, CDR2 SNEGSKA (reference sequence). The CDR3 extends over 13 amino acids. V lost 3 bases to trimming and J lost 8 bases; unmatched junction nucleotides: 5. CDR3 DNA (partial): TGCAGTGCTAGTACAGGGGGCAGCTATGAG. Translated, it gives CSASTGGSYE. The CDR3, in full, reads CSASTGGSYEQFF.

This clone was detected ten times or more. With the read ending 3 residues before the CDR3 end, the germline J gene is used to fill in that end. The chain carries TRBV5-1 and TRBJ2-5, with D perhaps matching TRBD2 (6 bases). This CDR3 is built from 14 residues. Germline CDR1 and CDR2: SGHRS and YFSETQ. V was trimmed by 0 bases and J by 4 bases, leaving 10 bases between them. The sequenced part of the CDR3 DNA is TGCGCCAGCAGCTTGGGGACTAACCTAGAGACC. Translated, it gives CASSLGTNLET. The CDR3 as a whole reads CASSLGTNLETQYF.

In its sample, this clone was seen many times. CDR3 loop: CAWSATGAAYGYTF. The DNA read from the CDR3 is TGTGCCTGGAGCGCGACAGGGGCGGCCTATGGC. This chain joins TRBV30 and TRBJ1-2; 8 bases are shared with TRBD1. The read falls 3 residues short of the CDR3 end, and the missing part is taken from the germline J gene. Germline V gene lookup returns CDR1 GTSNPN and CDR2 SVGIG (reference sequence). This CDR3 comprises 14 residues. The ends lost 3 bases at V and 4 bases at J; junction bases unmatched: 7.

This clone was seen ten or more times. Coverage ceases 3 residues before the CDR3 finishes, and the germline J gene fills in the end. The sample holds other DNA sequences that translate to the same CDR3. The V and J genes are TRBV7-2 and TRBJ2-7; TRBD2 might be the D (6 bases). Trimming took off 5 bases at V and 0 bases at J, with 8 bases between the two ends. From germline, CDR1 is SGHTA and CDR2 FQGNSA. The CDR3 is 13 residues long. This chain's CDR3 is CASSRTTSYEQYF. CDR3 bases read: TGTGCCAGCAGCCGGACTACCTCCTACGAG.

This clone has ten or more counts. The observed sequence ends 3 residues before the CDR3 terminus, with the missing tail filled in from the germline J gene. The rearrangement joins TRBV7-8 to TRBJ2-1, with 9 nucleotides matching TRBD1. V was pared by 1 base and J by 6 bases, with 7 bases of the junction left unmatched. The germline V gene has CDR1 SGHVS and CDR2 FQNEAQ. CDR3 size: 16 residues. CDR3 residues: CASSLVWTGEANEQFF. The covered CDR3 bases are TGTGCCAGCAGCTTAGTTTGGACAGGGGAAGCCAATGAG.

This clone was detected many times. Incomplete CDR3 DNA: TGTGCCAGCAGCCAAGGTCCAACTGCTCTGTCGGCG. This encodes CASSQGPTALSA. In full, the CDR3 is CASSQGPTALSAQYF. This chain uses TRBV4-2 with TRBJ2-3; D unclear. Read data end 3 residues before the CDR3 end; the end is taken from the germline J gene. Germline V gene sequence: CDR1 LGHNA, CDR2 YNFKEQ. The CDR3 covers 15 residues.

Ten or more counts support this clone. The CDR3 is cut off 3 residues early in the read; its end comes from the germline J gene. V gene TRBV6-2 or TRBV6-3 combines with J gene TRBJ2-1; 12 bases match TRBD2. The trim removed 2 bases at V and 7 bases at J, leaving 0 bases unmatched. The germline gives CDR1 MNHEY, CDR2 SVGEGT. This CDR3 contains 14 residues. The CDR3 bases that were read are TGTGCCAGCAGTTACGGGACTAGCGGGAATGAG. It encodes CASSYGTSGNE. The whole CDR3 protein reads CASSYGTSGNEQFF.

This clone was detected ten times or more. The read stops 3 residues short of the end of the CDR3; the missing end is completed from the germline J gene. The chain has TRBV11-3 and TRBJ2-5, with 7 bases aligning to TRBD1. V lost 4 bases and J lost 4; bases outside the gene matches: 3. CDR1 and CDR2 from the germline V gene are SGHNT and YENEEA. The CDR3 has 13 amino acids. The CDR3 bases that were read are TGTGCCAGCAGCTCTTACAGGGGAGAGACC. This translates into CASSSYRGET. The entire CDR3 protein reads CASSSYRGETQYF.

This clone was counted many times. CDR3 bases read: TGTGCCAGTAGTATATATAGCGGGAGTAGCACAGATACG. It is translated as CASSIYSGSSTDT. The entire CDR3 reads CASSIYSGSSTDTQYF. The gene calls are TRBV19 and TRBJ2-3; 9 bases map to TRBD2. The read finishes 3 residues shy of the CDR3 end, and the germline J gene is used to complete it. This CDR3 contains 16 residues. Germline V lookup: CDR1 LNHDA, CDR2 SQIVND (reference sequence). V lost 2 bases and J lost 0; bases outside the gene matches: 3.

This clone has a count of ten or more. The read comes to an end 3 residues before the CDR3 does, leaving the germline J gene to fill in the end. The V gene is TRBV7-2, the J gene TRBJ2-7, with 8 bases matching TRBD2. Germline loops: CDR1 SGHTA, CDR2 FQGNSA. CDR3 size: 15 residues. Germline trimming cut 5 bases from V and 3 bases from J; bases unmatched to any gene: 9. The CDR3 here is CASSQLAATRYEQYF. CDR3 DNA, as far as it was read: TGTGCCAGCAGCCAACTAGCGGCAACTCGCTACGAG.